These 11 T cell receptor beta chains originate from one sample sequenced in a study of T cells expressing NK-cell markers. TCRdb reprocessed the 5' RACE reads; each CDR3 protein has one entry and no DNA is given. The repertoire table contains about 150,000 distinct CDR3 sequences. Sequenced material: blood T cells: a sorted CD56 or NKG2C T cell subset, CD4+ or CD8+ T cells, or bulk PBMC T cells (not recorded which). The source of these receptors is a woman between 45 and 65 years old in good health.

This chain uses TRBV27 with TRBJ2-3. The CDR3 runs to 14 residues. The V gene's germline CDR1 is MNHEY and CDR2 SMNVEV (reference sequence). The chain's CDR3 is CASSHRLDPDTQYF.

The chain uses TRBV19 and TRBJ2-3; TCRdb's assignment of TRBD1 cannot be checked, as there is no DNA. The CDR3 runs to 14 residues. From germline, CDR1 is LNHDA and CDR2 SQIVND (reference sequence). CDR3 amino acids: CATRDREVGDTQYF.

The CDR3 spells CASRGFSGTSYEQYF. V gene TRBV2 combines with J gene TRBJ2-7; TCRdb's D call, TRBD2, is unchecked because there is no DNA. The CDR3 runs to 15 residues. Germline V lookup: CDR1 SNHLY, CDR2 FYNNEI.

The genes are TRBV7-9 and TRBJ2-7. The CDR3 is made up of 12 amino acids. The germline V gene has CDR1 SEHNR and CDR2 FQNEAQ (reference sequence). The chain's CDR3 is CASSRGDYEQYF.

The V and J genes are TRBV2 and TRBJ2-2; TCRdb's D gene call, TRBD2, goes unchecked for lack of DNA. The CDR3 is made up of 17 amino acids. CDR1 and CDR2 from the germline V gene are SNHLY and FYNNEI. The CDR3 here is CASSVSSGRLNTGELFF.

The chain links TRBV4-1 to TRBJ2-5. CDR3 size: 16 residues. In germline, CDR1 is MGHRA, CDR2 YSYEKL. The CDR3 loop reads CASSLLLAGVSETQYF.

The CDR3 reads CASSYSVGGLMSTEAFF. V and J are TRBV6-5 and TRBJ1-1. Germline values: CDR1 MNHEY, CDR2 SVGAGI. The CDR3 is made up of 17 amino acids.

This chain links TRBV20-1 with TRBJ2-7; lacking DNA, the TRBD2 call made by TCRdb goes unchecked. Germline V gene lookup returns CDR1 DFQATT and CDR2 SNEGSKA (reference sequence). This CDR3 has 15 residues. CDR3 loop: CSARDSASGRREQYF.

The CDR3 reads CASSYMNRGKDEQFF. V and J are TRBV6-2 or TRBV6-3 and TRBJ2-1; TCRdb picks TRBD1, but there is no DNA to check that call. Germline V gene data show CDR1 as MNHEY and CDR2 as SVGEGT. This CDR3 has 15 amino acids.

The J gene is TRBJ2-7, the V gene TRBV19. This CDR3 is built from 13 residues. From germline, CDR1 is LNHDA and CDR2 SQIVND (reference sequence). The CDR3 here is CASSFTAAYEQYF.

V usage is TRBV4-1 and J usage is TRBJ2-5. The germline gives CDR1 MGHRA, CDR2 YSYEKL. This CDR3 comprises 15 residues. This chain's CDR3 is CASSLYPGDKETQYF.